This TCR beta chain was documented in a study of shared clonotypes between healthy human individuals (dated by TCRdb to 2020 to 2021). Some background on the complete study: The cohort comprised two women and a few men aged 18 to 49 years. To increase sequencing depth and limit assay-specific biases, TCR repertoire library preparation and sequencing were carried out by different laboratories using diverse techniques. The study deeply sequenced blood TCR repertoires of about five healthy adults to estimate repertoire size and the extent of clonotype sharing between individuals. For each donor, CD4 naive and CD4 memory were each run on three plates, CD8 naive on two plates, and CD8 memory on one plate. Leukapheresis yielded between about 0.9 and 8.9 billion PBMCs per donor.

Overall study outcomes, separate from this receptor: Sharing across several donors was observed for roughly 5% of naive CD4, over 3% of naive CD8, around 2.5% of memory CD4, and roughly 0.4% of memory CD8 clonotypes. Even with the large sequencing depth, rarefaction of the sorted-subset datasets indicated that sequencing was incomplete. Estimated clonotype richness was generally larger for naive than for memory subsets. Because the study included only a small number of donors, the genetic and exposure-history diversity represented was limited. Compared with non-shared clonotypes, clonotypes shared by all four sorted-subset donors had higher generation probabilities. Sampling was limited to blood, and TCR repertoires in tissue likely differ from TCR repertoires in blood. Pairwise subsampling indicated that sequencing depth was expected to affect the degree of clonotype sharing among donors.

The junction carries 9 bases between V and J, which are trimmed by 3 bases and 0 bases respectively. Counted from cysteine to phenylalanine, this CDR3 has 14 amino acids. Just CDR3 DNA is preserved here, 42 bases in frame from base 1. According to the germline V gene, CDR1 reads MDHEN and CDR2 reads SYDVKM. On this clone itself: Its antigen specificity is not known. The record has no base qualities; no much larger clone is one base away.

CD8 naive samples were CD45RO-negative cells positively selected for CCR7, giving a CD45RA+CCR7+ population that excluded TemRA cells. The donors were healthy, HIV-negative adults with no recently reported acute infections or vaccinations. Every donor was a Caucasian adult living in Nashville, Tennessee, USA. After blood collection by leukapheresis, PBMCs were isolated using Ficoll-Histopaque density gradient centrifugation and then cryopreserved in the vapor phase of liquid nitrogen. Purity and quantity of every magnetically sorted T cell population were checked by analytical flow cytometry. From each sorted fraction, genomic DNA was isolated and quantified by UV absorbance on a Nanodrop 2000c. Using the deep immunoSEQ assay, multiplex PCR amplified TCR CDR3 regions from genomic DNA. Extracted genomic DNA from each cell subset was distributed evenly across all wells of several immunoSEQ 96-well plates, and each plate was treated as a replicate. For sorted subsets, about 220 ng of genomic DNA, equivalent to some 33,000 T cell genomes, went into each replicate PCR. Purified libraries were measured with a Qubit 3.0 fluorometer, size-checked on a Bioanalyzer 2100, and measured again with the KAPA Library Quantification kit. A separate single-read 150-cycle Illumina NextSeq 550 flow cell was used to sequence each immunoSEQ 96-well plate. As for how the authors treated the data: Because the immunoSEQ output held only junctional sequences and lacked quality scores, the filtering could not match the filtering applied to full-length reads. To assign V/J genes and CDR3, sequences were annotated using PyIR, a Python wrapper for IgBLAST v1.9, with IMGT germline references. Reads were removed for weak V/J assignments (E-value above 1e-6), missing CDR3, stop codons, out-of-frame junctions, or ambiguous translated residues. A V3J clonotype was defined by an identical inferred V gene, J gene, and CDR3 amino acid sequence. Percentage overlap between repertoires was computed as shared unique clonotypes divided by the size of the smaller repertoire. Repertoire richness was assessed with RTK rarefaction, the Chao1 estimator, and Recon v2.1 estimates of unobserved clonotypes. Generation probabilities for all TCRbeta clonotypes obtained by the gDNA method from a handful of donors were computed using OLGA. In its TCRdb copy, this immuneACCESS table keeps in-frame sequences only and misses some clones. Where compared with another copy, unresolved V genes explain less than half of these, and the others have no known cause. V and J calls and clone size are as listed in that table; D and trimming were resolved from the DNA. This sample gives about 580,000 clones in total; roughly 98% of them show up just once. Of the sample, approximately 0.3% is held by the ten largest clones.

Sequencing used naive CD8+ T cells sorted from blood. The cell subset or site label here, explained by the study, means: CD45RA+CCR7+. This TCR derives from a man aged 25-40 years in good health. The sequence is built from TRBV28 and TRBJ2-7; no D gene is confidently identified. The sequenced DNA is TGTGCCAGCAGTTTCGGCGGAGTCTCCTACGAGCAGTACTTC. Translation gives CASSFGGVSYEQYF.